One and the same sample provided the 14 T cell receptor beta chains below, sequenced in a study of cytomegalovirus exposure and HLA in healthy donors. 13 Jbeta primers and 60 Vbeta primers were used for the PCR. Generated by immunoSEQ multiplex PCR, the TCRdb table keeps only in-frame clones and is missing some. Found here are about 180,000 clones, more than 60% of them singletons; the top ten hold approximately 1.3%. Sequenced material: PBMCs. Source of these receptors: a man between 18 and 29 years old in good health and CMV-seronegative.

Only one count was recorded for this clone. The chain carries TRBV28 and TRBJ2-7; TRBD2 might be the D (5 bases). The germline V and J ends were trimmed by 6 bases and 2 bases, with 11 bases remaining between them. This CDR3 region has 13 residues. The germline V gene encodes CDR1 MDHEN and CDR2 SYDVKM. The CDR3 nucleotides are TGTGCCAGCAGACCCCCCGGGACCTACGAGCAGTACTTC. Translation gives CASRPPGTYEQYF.

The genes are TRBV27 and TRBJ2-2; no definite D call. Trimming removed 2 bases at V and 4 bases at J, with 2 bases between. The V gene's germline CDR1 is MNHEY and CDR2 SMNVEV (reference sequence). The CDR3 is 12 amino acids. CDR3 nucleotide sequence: TGTGCCAGCAGTTTACTCACCGGGGAGCTGTTTTTT. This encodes CASSLLTGELFF.

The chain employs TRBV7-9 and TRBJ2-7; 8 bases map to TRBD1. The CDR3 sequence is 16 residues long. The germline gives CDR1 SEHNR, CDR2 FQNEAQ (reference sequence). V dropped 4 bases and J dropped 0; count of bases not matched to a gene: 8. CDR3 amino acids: CASSSWTGSSSYEQYF. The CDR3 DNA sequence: TGTGCCAGCAGCTCGTGGACAGGGAGTAGCTCCTACGAGCAGTACTTC.

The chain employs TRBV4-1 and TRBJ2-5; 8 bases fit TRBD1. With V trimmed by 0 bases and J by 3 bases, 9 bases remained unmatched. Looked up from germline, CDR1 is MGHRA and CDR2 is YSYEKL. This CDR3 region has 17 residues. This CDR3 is CASSQDYPRQGKETQYF. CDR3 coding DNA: TGCGCCAGCAGCCAAGATTACCCGCGACAGGGGAAAGAGACCCAGTACTTC.

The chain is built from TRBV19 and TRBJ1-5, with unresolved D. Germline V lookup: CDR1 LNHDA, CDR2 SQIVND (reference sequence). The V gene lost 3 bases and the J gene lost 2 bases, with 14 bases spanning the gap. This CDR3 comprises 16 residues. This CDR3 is CASSMRLEGGNQPQHF. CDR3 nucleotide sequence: TGTGCCAGTAGTATGCGTCTCGAGGGCGGCAATCAGCCCCAGCATTTT.

Written as DNA, the CDR3 is TGTGCCAGCAGAGCGGGGGGGAACACAGATACGCAGTATTTT. Translating it yields CASRAGGNTDTQYF. This rearrangement joins TRBV4-2 to TRBJ2-3, with TRBD2 identical over 10 bases. The CDR3 sequence is 14 residues long. Trimming took 6 bases from V and 2 from J; bases not matched to a gene: 2. Per the germline V gene, CDR1 is LGHNA and CDR2 is YNFKEQ.

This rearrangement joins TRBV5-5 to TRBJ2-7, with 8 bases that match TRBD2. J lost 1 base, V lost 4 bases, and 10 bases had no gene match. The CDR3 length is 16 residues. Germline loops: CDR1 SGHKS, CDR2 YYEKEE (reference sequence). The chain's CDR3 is CASSPQGAGGSYEQYF. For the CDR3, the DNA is TGTGCCAGCAGCCCCCAAGGGGCGGGAGGTTCCTACGAGCAGTACTTC.

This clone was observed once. CDR3 loop: CASSQTRTGGTYEQYF. CDR3 nucleotides: TGCGCCAGCAGCCAAACCCGGACAGGGGGCACGTACGAGCAGTACTTC. V is TRBV4-3 and J is TRBJ2-7, with 11 bases that match TRBD1. The CDR3 is 16 amino acids. The J segment lost 4 bases and the V segment lost 2 bases, leaving 7 bases of the junction unmatched. Germline CDR1 reads LGHNA; CDR2 reads YSLEER.

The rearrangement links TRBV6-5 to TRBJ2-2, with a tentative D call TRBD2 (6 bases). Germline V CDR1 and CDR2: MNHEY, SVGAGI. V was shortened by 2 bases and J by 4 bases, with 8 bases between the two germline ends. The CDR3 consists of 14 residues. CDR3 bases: TGTGCCAGCAGTTACGGGGGAGGCACCGGGGAGCTGTTTTTT. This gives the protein CASSYGGGTGELFF.

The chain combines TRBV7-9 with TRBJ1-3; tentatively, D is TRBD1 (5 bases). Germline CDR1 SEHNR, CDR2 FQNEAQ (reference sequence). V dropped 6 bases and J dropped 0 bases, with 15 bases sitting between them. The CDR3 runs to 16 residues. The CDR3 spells CASRPRAFFSGNTIYF. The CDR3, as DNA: TGTGCCAGCAGACCCAGGGCTTTCTTCTCTGGAAACACCATATATTTT.

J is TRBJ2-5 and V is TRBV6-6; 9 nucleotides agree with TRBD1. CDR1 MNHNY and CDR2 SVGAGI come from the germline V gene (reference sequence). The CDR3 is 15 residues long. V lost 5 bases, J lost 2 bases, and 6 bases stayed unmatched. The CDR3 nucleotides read TGTGCCAGCAGTCACGGGACAGGGCGACAAGAGACCCAGTACTTC. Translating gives CASSHGTGRQETQYF.

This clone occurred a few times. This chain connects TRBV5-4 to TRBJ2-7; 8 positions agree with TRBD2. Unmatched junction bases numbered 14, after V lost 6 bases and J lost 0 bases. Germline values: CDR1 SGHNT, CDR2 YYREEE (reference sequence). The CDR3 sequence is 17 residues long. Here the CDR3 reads CASISGGRDRPSYEQYF. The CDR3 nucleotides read TGTGCCAGCATCTCGGGGGGGAGGGACCGACCCTCCTACGAGCAGTACTTC.

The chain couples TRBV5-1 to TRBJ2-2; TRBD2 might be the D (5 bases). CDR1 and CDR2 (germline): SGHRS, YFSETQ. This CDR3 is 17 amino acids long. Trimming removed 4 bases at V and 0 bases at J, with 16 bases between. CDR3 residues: CASSPDLAGTNTGELFF. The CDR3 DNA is TGCGCCAGCAGCCCGGACCTTGCCGGGACGAACACCGGGGAGCTGTTTTTT.

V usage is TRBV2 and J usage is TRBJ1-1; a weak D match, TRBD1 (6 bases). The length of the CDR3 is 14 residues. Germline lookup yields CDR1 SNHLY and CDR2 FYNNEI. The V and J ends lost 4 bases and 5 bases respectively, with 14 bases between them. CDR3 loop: CASSAQHRDTEAFF. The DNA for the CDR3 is TGTGCCAGCAGTGCCCAGCACAGGGATACTGAAGCTTTCTTT.